This T cell receptor beta chain was retrieved from a study of regulatory T cells in long-lasting Graves disease. The time point was: persistent/refractory GD, antithyroid drugs over 5 years with positive TRAb. RNA isolated from PBMCs was used to make the TCR library. Investigators prepared the TCR beta libraries by applying iRepertoire HTBI primers and Arm-PCR of CDR3 regions. TCRdb reprocessed the multiplex PCR reads via MiXCR and lists one record per CDR3 protein. Of over 650,000 distinct CDR3 sequences in the sample, about 30% are singletons; the top ten hold around 42%. The sample holds a few counts of this clonotype. Sequences were derived from peripheral blood mononuclear cells (PBMCs), sampled when the disease was refractory, from a patient treated with antithyroid drugs. The receptor comes from a female donor with Graves disease.

The CDR3 DNA follows: TGTGCCATCAGTGATCTAGAGACCCAGTACTTC. Protein product: CAISDLETQYF. This chain connects TRBV10-3 to TRBJ2-5; D unclear. The CDR3 is 11 residues long. From germline, CDR1 is ENHRY and CDR2 SYGVKD. Trimming cost V 3 bases and J 4 bases, with 3 bases left between them.